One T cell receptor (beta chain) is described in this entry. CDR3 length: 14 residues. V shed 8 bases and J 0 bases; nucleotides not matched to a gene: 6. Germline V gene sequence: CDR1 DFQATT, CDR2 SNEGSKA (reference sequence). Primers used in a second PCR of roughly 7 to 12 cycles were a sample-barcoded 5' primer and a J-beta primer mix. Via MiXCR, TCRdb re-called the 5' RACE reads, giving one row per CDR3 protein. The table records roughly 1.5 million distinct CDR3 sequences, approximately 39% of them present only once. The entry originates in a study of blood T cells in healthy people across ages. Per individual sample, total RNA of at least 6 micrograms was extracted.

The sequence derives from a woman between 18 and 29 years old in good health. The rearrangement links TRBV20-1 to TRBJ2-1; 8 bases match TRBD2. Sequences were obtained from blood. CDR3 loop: CSTKRETSYNEQFF. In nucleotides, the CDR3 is TGCAGTACTAAGCGGGAGACCTCCTACAATGAGCAGTTCTTC.